The 28 T cell receptor beta chains presented below share a single source sample, sequenced in a study of T cell responses to AZD1222 COVID-19 vaccine. Sequencing used immunoSEQ multiplex PCR; TCRdb keeps in-frame clones, though not all of them. In the table there are 160,000 or so clones, more than 75% of which are singletons. The sample in question was peripheral blood, obtained 28 days after the second AZD1222 dose. These receptors came from an adult who received the AZD1222 COVID-19 vaccine.

This chain uses TRBV27 with TRBJ1-6, with no clear D. The CDR3 covers 14 residues. The V and J ends lost 6 bases and 9 bases respectively, with 15 bases between them. Germline values: CDR1 MNHEY, CDR2 SMNVEV (reference sequence). CDR3 loop: CASRVQSESSPLHF. The CDR3 DNA reads TGTGCCAGCAGGGTACAGTCCGAAAGTTCACCCCTCCACTTT.

J is TRBJ2-1 and V is TRBV3-1 (or the pseudogene TRBV3-2); 8 bases agree with TRBD2. The CDR3 length is 17 residues. The trim removed 1 base at V and 0 bases at J, leaving 5 bases unmatched. Germline V gives CDR1 LGHDT, CDR2 YNNKEL (reference sequence). CDR3 nucleotides: TGTGCCAGCAGCCAAGGACTAGCGCAGAGCTCCTACAATGAGCAGTTCTTC. Translating it yields CASSQGLAQSSYNEQFF.

The chain links TRBV27 to TRBJ1-6; TRBD1 might be the D (5 bases). The CDR3 has 15 amino acids. Per the germline V gene, CDR1 is MNHEY and CDR2 is SMNVEV (reference sequence). V shed 4 bases and J shed 5 bases, with 12 bases lying between them. In DNA, the CDR3 is TGTGCCAGCAGTTCCAGGGAGGGACATAATTCACCCCTCCACTTT. It translates to CASSSREGHNSPLHF.

The sample holds a few counts of this clone. The genes are TRBV7-2 and TRBJ1-2, with 9 bases fitting TRBD1. Looked up from germline, CDR1 is SGHTA and CDR2 is FQGNSA. This CDR3 has 17 residues. The V gene end was trimmed by 3 bases and the J gene end by 6 bases; junction bases not matched to a gene: 14. The CDR3 reads CASSFWGQGGNLNGYTF. The CDR3 nucleotides are TGTGCCAGCAGCTTTTGGGGACAGGGCGGGAATTTGAATGGCTACACCTTC.

The rearrangement joins TRBV25-1 to TRBJ2-2, with D perhaps matching TRBD2 (6 bases). The CDR3 is 14 amino acids. Germline V gene lookup returns CDR1 MGHDK and CDR2 SYGVNS. With 4 bases removed from V and 9 bases from J, the gap between germline ends came to 15 bases. CDR3 nucleotide sequence: TGTGCCAGCAGTGCGAGCGGGCCGCCCCGGGAGCTGTTTTTT. As protein: CASSASGPPRELFF.

The chain is built from TRBV28 and TRBJ2-4, with 10 bases lining up with TRBD1. The CDR3 covers 19 residues. V lost 5 bases to trimming and J lost 0 bases; unmatched junction nucleotides: 13. Germline V gene lookup returns CDR1 MDHEN and CDR2 SYDVKM. CDR3 nucleotide sequence: TGTGCCAGCAGTGGACCCGGGACAGGGGCCGATTTAGCCAAAAACATTCAGTACTTC. It translates to CASSGPGTGADLAKNIQYF.

The V call is TRBV10-3, the J call TRBJ2-1, with D perhaps TRBD2 (6 bases). Deletions cut 7 bases from V and 5 bases from J, with 15 bases between. Per germline, CDR1 ENHRY and CDR2 SYGVKD. The CDR3 is 14 residues long. The CDR3 DNA sequence: TGTGCCATCAATTCGGGACTCGTACACAATGAGCAGTTCTTC. Translation: CAINSGLVHNEQFF.

The chain has TRBV5-1 and TRBJ2-2; TRBD1 agrees at 9 bases. The length of the CDR3 is 15 residues. V was pared by 4 bases and J by 4 bases, with 5 bases of the junction left unmatched. Germline loops: CDR1 SGHRS, CDR2 YFSETQ. As DNA, the CDR3 is TGCGCCAGCAGCACTGGACAGGGGCCCACCGGGGAGCTGTTTTTT. Translation: CASSTGQGPTGELFF.

This clone appeared once. The CDR3: CASSYEGSSGNTIYF. CDR3 coding DNA: TGTGCCAGCAGTTACGAGGGGAGCTCTGGAAACACCATATATTTT. The V gene is TRBV6-2 or TRBV6-3, the J gene TRBJ1-3, with D possibly being TRBD1 (5 bases). Trimming left V 2 bases short and J 0 bases short, with 8 bases between. This CDR3 region has 15 residues. Per germline, CDR1 MNHEY and CDR2 SVGEGT.

This chain connects TRBV19 to TRBJ1-4; D not resolved. Germline CDR1 is LNHDA and CDR2 is SQIVND (reference sequence). The CDR3 covers 13 residues. Trimming took off 5 bases at V and 0 bases at J, with 4 bases between the two ends. CDR3 sequence (DNA): TGTGCCAGTAGTTTAGCAACTAATGAAAAACTGTTTTTT. Translated, it gives CASSLATNEKLFF.

The genes are TRBV5-6 and TRBJ2-5; D is ambiguous. This CDR3 spans 11 amino acids. Germline-derived CDR1 and CDR2 are SGHDT and YYEEEE. Trimming took 3 bases from V and 2 from J, leaving 2 bases between them. This CDR3 is CASSWQETQYF. In DNA, the CDR3 is TGTGCCAGCAGCTGGCAAGAGACCCAGTACTTC.

The rearrangement links TRBV6-4 to TRBJ1-3; D is perhaps TRBD1 (5 bases). In germline, CDR1 is MRHNA, CDR2 SNTAGT. V lost 10 bases, J lost 0 bases, and 16 bases lay in between. The CDR3 contains 15 residues. The CDR3 region is CAILDSKSSGNTIYF. Here the CDR3 DNA reads TGTGCCATCCTCGACAGTAAGTCCTCTGGAAACACCATATATTTT.

In its sample, this clone was seen once. V is TRBV29-1 and J is TRBJ1-1; D not resolved. Germline V gene data show CDR1 as SQVTM and CDR2 as ANQGSEA. The CDR3 covers 15 residues. V lost 3 bases and J 1 base, leaving 15 bases between the germline ends. The CDR3 DNA reads TGCAGCGTTGATTACAAGGTTAAGCGGAACACTGAAGCTTTCTTT. Residues: CSVDYKVKRNTEAFF.

This rearrangement joins TRBV5-1 to TRBJ2-7; D tentatively fits TRBD1 or TRBD2 (6 bases each). The germline gives CDR1 SGHRS, CDR2 YFSETQ. The length of the CDR3 is 12 residues. Trimming cost V 4 bases and J 6 bases, with 11 bases left between them. DNA for the CDR3: TGCGCCAGCAGCCTAGGGGGGTCCGAGCAGTACTTC. Amino acids: CASSLGGSEQYF.

The chain uses TRBV7-9 and TRBJ1-1, with D possibly TRBD1 on 6 matching bases. The length of the CDR3 is 14 residues. The germline gives CDR1 SEHNR, CDR2 FQNEAQ (reference sequence). The germline V and J ends were trimmed by 5 bases and 2 bases, with 12 bases remaining between them. Written as DNA, the CDR3 is TGTGCCAGCAGCCCCGGGACACATAACACTGAAGCTTTCTTT. As protein: CASSPGTHNTEAFF. Full variable domain (missing parts from reference TRBV7-9 and TRBJ1-1): DTGVSQNPRHKITKRGQNVTFRCDPISEHNRLYWYRQTLGQGPEFLTYFQNEAQLEKSRLLSDRFSAERPKGSFSTLEIQRTEQGDSAMYLCASSPGTHNTEAFFGQGTRLTVV.

The chain joins TRBV9 to TRBJ1-1, with unresolved D. This CDR3 has 14 residues. The V end was cut by 0 bases, the J end by 3 bases, with 9 bases between. Germline lookup yields CDR1 SGDLS and CDR2 YYNGEE. CDR3 residues: CASSVDPQDTEAFF. As DNA, the CDR3 is TGTGCCAGCAGCGTAGATCCCCAAGACACTGAAGCTTTCTTT.

V usage is TRBV19 and J usage is TRBJ2-3; 10 bases are a match to TRBD2. CDR1 is LNHDA, CDR2 SQIVND, per germline (reference sequence). Trimming took 6 bases from V and 4 from J; bases not matched to a gene: 7. The CDR3 consists of 15 residues. The CDR3 region is CASSDRAGGADTQYF. CDR3 DNA sequence: TGTGCCAGTAGCGATAGAGCGGGAGGGGCAGATACGCAGTATTTT.

This clone appeared once. The V gene is TRBV18, the J gene TRBJ2-7; D not certain. Per germline, CDR1 KGHSH and CDR2 LQKENI. This CDR3 region has 12 residues. V was pared by 3 bases and J by 5 bases, with 8 bases between. The CDR3 sequence: CASSPGMDEQYF. In DNA form, the CDR3 reads TGTGCCAGCTCACCGGGGATGGACGAGCAGTACTTC. The variable domain in full, completed from reference TRBV18 and TRBJ2-7, reads NAGVMQNPRHLVRRRGQEARLRCSPMKGHSHVYWYRQLPEEGLKFMVYLQKENIIDESGMPKERFSAEFPKEGPSILRIQQVVRGDSAAYFCASSPGMDEQYFGPGTRLTVT.

The V gene is TRBV3-1 (or the pseudogene TRBV3-2), the J gene TRBJ1-5, with 11 bases that match TRBD1. J lost 4 bases, V lost 0 bases, and 8 bases had no gene match. The CDR3 contains 18 residues. Germline-derived CDR1 and CDR2 are LGHDT and YNNKEL (reference sequence). CDR3 DNA: TGTGCCAGCAGCCAAGACCATACCGGGACAGGGGGGAATCAGCCCCAGCATTTT. Its translation is CASSQDHTGTGGNQPQHF.

The genes are TRBV7-2 and TRBJ2-2; D remains unclear. V lost 1 base and J 3 bases, leaving 12 bases between the germline ends. This CDR3 spans 16 amino acids. CDR1 SGHTA and CDR2 FQGNSA come from the germline V gene. The CDR3 region is CASSLGGPGDTGELFF. In nucleotides, the CDR3 is TGTGCCAGCAGCTTAGGAGGCCCAGGTGACACCGGGGAGCTGTTTTTT.

The CDR3 nucleotides read TGTGCCAGCTCATACCAACAGGGGCAAGACTATGGCTACACCTTC. This encodes CASSYQQGQDYGYTF. The rearrangement joins TRBV18 to TRBJ1-2; 7 bases line up with TRBD1. Per germline, CDR1 KGHSH and CDR2 LQKENI. CDR3 size: 15 residues. The ends lost 5 bases at V and 3 bases at J; junction bases unmatched: 9.

The V gene is TRBV27, the J gene TRBJ1-1; D may be TRBD1 (5 bases). V shed 1 base and J shed 6 bases, with 12 bases lying between them. The CDR3 runs to 14 residues. Germline loops: CDR1 MNHEY, CDR2 SMNVEV (reference sequence). The CDR3, as DNA: TGTGCCAGCAGTTTATTTCAGGGTCGGGCTGAAGCTTTCTTT. It codes for CASSLFQGRAEAFF.

This clone was counted between two and nine times. The chain is built from TRBV28 and TRBJ2-5; tentative D call: TRBD1 (6 bases). V gave up 5 bases and J gave up 5 bases, with 15 bases separating them. CDR1 is MDHEN, CDR2 SYDVKM, per germline. The CDR3 runs to 14 residues. This CDR3 reads CASSTQGWGETQYF. The CDR3 DNA is TGTGCCAGCAGTACACAGGGTTGGGGGGAGACCCAGTACTTC.

The rearrangement joins TRBV7-2 to TRBJ2-6; D may be TRBD1 or TRBD2 (5 bases each). The CDR3 extends over 18 amino acids. Between the trimmed V and J ends, which lost 2 bases and 2 bases, there was a span of 16 bases. Germline V gives CDR1 SGHTA, CDR2 FQGNSA. The CDR3 DNA is TGTGCCAGCAGCTTACAACGGCGGGCAGGGCCTGGGGCCAACGTCCTGACTTTC. Protein product: CASSLQRRAGPGANVLTF.

V and J are TRBV7-2 and TRBJ2-2; no clear D gene. The germline CDR1 and CDR2 sequences are SGHTA and FQGNSA. This CDR3 is built from 12 residues. V lost 2 bases, J lost 7 bases, and 5 bases lay in between. CDR3 sequence reads: CASSLPYGELFF. CDR3 in DNA: TGTGCCAGCAGCTTACCATACGGGGAGCTGTTTTTT.

The chain uses TRBV6-2 or TRBV6-3 and TRBJ2-1, with a tentative D call TRBD1 (6 bases). The CDR3 consists of 19 residues. Trimming took off 2 bases at V and 0 bases at J, with 20 bases between the two ends. The germline V gene has CDR1 MNHEY and CDR2 SVGEGT. The CDR3 DNA follows: TGTGCCAGCAGTTACCGGACAGTAAAATATAATTCCTCCTACAATGAGCAGTTCTTC. Translation gives CASSYRTVKYNSSYNEQFF.

A note on this clone: Mismatch with germline at one junction end may stem from a read error. The rearrangement links TRBV7-3 to TRBJ2-1; 7 positions agree with TRBD2. Germline V CDR1 and CDR2: SGHTA, FQGTGA. This CDR3 has 18 residues. This CDR3 is CASSLTAGGVRKGNEQFF. As DNA, the CDR3 is TGTGCCAGCAGCCTAACAGCTGGGGGGGTCCGAAAAGGAAATGAGCAGTTCTTC.

The chain uses TRBV29-1 and TRBJ2-3, with no clear D. The V gene lost 4 bases and the J gene lost 4 bases, with 3 bases spanning the gap. The CDR3 sequence is 10 residues long. Germline V gene sequence: CDR1 SQVTM, CDR2 ANQGSEA. The CDR3 sequence: CSVGPDTQYF. The CDR3 DNA reads as TGCAGCGTTGGCCCAGATACGCAGTATTTT.